This paragraph reports one TCR beta chain. Its antigen target is currently unknown. No base quality values were provided; no much bigger clone lies one nucleotide off. Genomic DNA was isolated from the sorted cells so that the TCRbeta CDR3 region could be sequenced. The immunoSEQ Assay was used to sequence the TCRbeta CDR3 regions. TCRdb took over this immuneACCESS table, retaining in-frame rearrangements with V and J assigned. Such tables are incomplete; in checked studies, under half of the missing clones stem from an unresolved V gene, and the remainder is unexplained. The sample table records fewer than 25,000 clones; more than 75% of these occur just once. Jointly, the top ten make up about 35% of the sample. From cysteine to phenylalanine, the CDR3 is 16 amino acids long. Only CDR3 DNA remains: 48 bases, in frame from the first base. The V end gives up 7 bases and the J end 5 bases, leaving 15 bases in the junction not matched to a gene. The germline V gene (reference sequence) gives CDR1 as LNHDA and CDR2 as SQIVND.

The data were taken from a study of OX40 agonist ivuxolimab in advanced cancers. Regarding the research as a whole: Ivuxolimab was an agonistic, fully human IgG2 monoclonal antibody directed against OX40 (CD134), a costimulatory receptor. Intravenous ivuxolimab was administered to patients every 2 weeks at six dose levels: 0.01, 0.1, 0.3, 1.5, 3 and 10 mg/kg. In the dose-escalation cohort, more than 75% of patients were male, and the mean age was roughly 60 years, with a range of roughly 20 to 80. Among the roughly 52 dose-escalation patients, around 20 had hepatocellular carcinoma, around 15 melanoma, 9 renal cell carcinoma and 9 head and neck cancer. The monotherapy dose-escalation portion (N of about 47 patients) of the phase I ivuxolimab trial is reported in the paper. The purpose of peripheral TCRbeta sequencing was to test whether ivuxolimab changed TCR sequence diversity and led to clonal T-cell expansion. Patients were allowed to have had prior anti-PD-1, anti-PD-L1 or anti-CTLA-4 therapy, and 30% to 40% of the dose-escalation patients had previously received checkpoint inhibitors. Partial responses were achieved by three dose-escalation patients, of whom one had hepatocellular carcinoma and two had cutaneous melanoma. Summary of the overall study and its limitations: The antigen specificity of the peripheral T cells that underwent clonal expansion was not determined. After ivuxolimab, expanded clones were on average more numerous among CD8+ T cells than among CD4+ T cells. At doses of 0.1 to 3.0 mg/kg, clonal expansion of both CD4+ and CD8+ blood T cells was observed from baseline to week 6. Low levels of normalized T-cell clonal expansion were also shown by some nonresponding patients. In partial responders in the 0.1-3.0 mg/kg groups, normalized peripheral clonal expansion was found to be among the lowest, especially among CD8+ T cells.

The trial excluded patients who had a history of autoimmune disease or were on systemic immunosuppression. Peripheral blood for TCR sequencing was drawn from every dose cohort at baseline, at cycle 4 day 1 and at cycle 7 day 1. The samples were drawn from a first-in-human, open-label, multicenter phase I dose-escalation trial of ivuxolimab. Adults with locally advanced or metastatic melanoma, renal cell, hepatocellular, or head and neck squamous cell carcinoma were enrolled in the trial. Before TCR sequencing, CD4+ T cells and CD8+ T cells were sorted from peripheral blood as separate populations. The source of this sequence is an adult with an advanced solid tumor such as melanoma, head and neck, liver or kidney cancer. The specimen comprised CD4+ or CD8+ T cells sorted from blood, sampled in a trial of the OX40 agonist ivuxolimab. The rearrangement joined TRBV19 to TRBJ2-7, and TRBD2 aligns with 9 junction nucleotides. The base sequence is TGTGCCAGTACCCTGGACGGGCGGGGGGGCCTGGACGAGCAGTACTTC. It encodes CASTLDGRGGLDEQYF.